This record covers a single T cell receptor beta chain. Only in-frame clones appear in the TCRdb table, and some are missing; sequencing was by immunoSEQ multiplex PCR. The profile shows 200,000 to 300,000 clones, 88% of them singletons. The data were obtained in a study of blood T cell repertoires in COVID-19. V lost 5 bases and J 7 bases, leaving 8 bases between the germline ends. CDR3 size: 11 residues. CDR1 and CDR2 from the germline V gene are LGHDT and YNNKEL (reference sequence). The sample consisted of peripheral blood. This receptor was obtained from a woman aged 25-40 years with acute or convalescent COVID-19. V and J are TRBV3-1 (or the pseudogene TRBV3-2) and TRBJ2-5; the D is unclear. CDR3 residues: CASSERVTQYF. DNA of the CDR3: TGTGCCAGCAGCGAAAGAGTGACCCAGTACTTC.